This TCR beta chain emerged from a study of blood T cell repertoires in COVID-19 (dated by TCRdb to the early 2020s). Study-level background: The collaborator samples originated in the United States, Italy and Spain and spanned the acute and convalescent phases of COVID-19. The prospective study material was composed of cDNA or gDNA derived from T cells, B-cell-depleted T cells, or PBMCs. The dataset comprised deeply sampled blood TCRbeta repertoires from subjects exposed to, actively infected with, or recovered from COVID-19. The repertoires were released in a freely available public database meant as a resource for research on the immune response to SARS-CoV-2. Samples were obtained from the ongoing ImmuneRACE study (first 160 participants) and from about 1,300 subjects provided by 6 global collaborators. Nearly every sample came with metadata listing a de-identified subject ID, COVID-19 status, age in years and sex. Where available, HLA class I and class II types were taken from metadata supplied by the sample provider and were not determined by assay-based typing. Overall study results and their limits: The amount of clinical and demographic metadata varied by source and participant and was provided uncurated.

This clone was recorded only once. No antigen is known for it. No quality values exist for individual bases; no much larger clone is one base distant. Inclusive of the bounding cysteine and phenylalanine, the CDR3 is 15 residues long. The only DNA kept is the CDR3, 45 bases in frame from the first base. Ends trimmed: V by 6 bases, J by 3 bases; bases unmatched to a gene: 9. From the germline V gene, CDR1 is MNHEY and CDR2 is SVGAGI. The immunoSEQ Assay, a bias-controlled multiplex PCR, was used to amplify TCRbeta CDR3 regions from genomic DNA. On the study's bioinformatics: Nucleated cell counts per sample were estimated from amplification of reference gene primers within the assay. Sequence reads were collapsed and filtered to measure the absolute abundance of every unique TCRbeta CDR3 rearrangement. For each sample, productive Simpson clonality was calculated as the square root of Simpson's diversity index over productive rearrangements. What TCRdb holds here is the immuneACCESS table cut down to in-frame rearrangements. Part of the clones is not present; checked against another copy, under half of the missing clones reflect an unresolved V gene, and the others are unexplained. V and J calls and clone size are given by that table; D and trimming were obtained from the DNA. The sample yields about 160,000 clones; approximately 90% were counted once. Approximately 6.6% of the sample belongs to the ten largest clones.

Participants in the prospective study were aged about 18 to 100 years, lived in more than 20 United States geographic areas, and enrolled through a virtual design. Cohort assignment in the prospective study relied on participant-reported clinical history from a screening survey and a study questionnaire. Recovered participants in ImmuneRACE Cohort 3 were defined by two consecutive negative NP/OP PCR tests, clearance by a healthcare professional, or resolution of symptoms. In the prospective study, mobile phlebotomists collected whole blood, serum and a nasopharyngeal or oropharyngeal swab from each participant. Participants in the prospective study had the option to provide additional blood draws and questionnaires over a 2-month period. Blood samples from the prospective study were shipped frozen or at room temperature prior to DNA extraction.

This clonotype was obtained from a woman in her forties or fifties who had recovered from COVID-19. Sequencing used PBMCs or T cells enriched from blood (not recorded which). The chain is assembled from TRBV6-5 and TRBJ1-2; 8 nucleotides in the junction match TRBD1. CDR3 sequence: CASRKDRGLDYGYTF. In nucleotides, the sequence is TGTGCCAGCAGGAAAGACAGGGGATTGGACTATGGCTACACCTTC.